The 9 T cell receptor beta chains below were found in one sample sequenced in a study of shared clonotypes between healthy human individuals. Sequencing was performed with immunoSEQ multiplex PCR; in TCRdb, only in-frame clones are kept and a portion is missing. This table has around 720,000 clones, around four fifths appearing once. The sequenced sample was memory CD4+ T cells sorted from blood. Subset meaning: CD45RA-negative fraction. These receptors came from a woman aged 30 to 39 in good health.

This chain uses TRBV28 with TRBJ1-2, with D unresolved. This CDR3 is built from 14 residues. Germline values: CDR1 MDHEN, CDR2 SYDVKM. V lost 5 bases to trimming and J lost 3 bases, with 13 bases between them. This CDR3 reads CASSPLGRYYGYTF. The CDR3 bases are TGTGCCAGCAGTCCCCTGGGGAGATACTATGGCTACACCTTC.

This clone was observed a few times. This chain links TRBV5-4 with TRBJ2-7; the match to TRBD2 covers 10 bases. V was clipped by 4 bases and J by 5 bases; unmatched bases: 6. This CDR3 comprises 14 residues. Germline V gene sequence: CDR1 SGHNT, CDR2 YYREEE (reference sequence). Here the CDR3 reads CASSLPSGSDEQYF. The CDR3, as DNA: TGTGCCAGCAGCCTCCCTAGCGGGAGCGACGAGCAGTACTTC.

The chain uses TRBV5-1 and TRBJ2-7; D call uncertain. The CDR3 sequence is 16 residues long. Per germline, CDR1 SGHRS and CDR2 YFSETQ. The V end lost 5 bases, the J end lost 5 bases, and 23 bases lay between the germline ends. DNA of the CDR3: TGCGCCAGCAGTTACGCGCAAGGTAGGCTCGTCGACGAGCAGTACTTC. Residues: CASSYAQGRLVDEQYF.

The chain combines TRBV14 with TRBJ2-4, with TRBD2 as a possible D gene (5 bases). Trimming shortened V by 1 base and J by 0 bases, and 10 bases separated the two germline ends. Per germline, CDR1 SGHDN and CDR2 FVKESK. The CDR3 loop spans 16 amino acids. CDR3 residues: CASSQARGIAKNIQYF. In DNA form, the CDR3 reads TGTGCCAGCAGCCAAGCCCGGGGAATAGCCAAAAACATTCAGTACTTC.

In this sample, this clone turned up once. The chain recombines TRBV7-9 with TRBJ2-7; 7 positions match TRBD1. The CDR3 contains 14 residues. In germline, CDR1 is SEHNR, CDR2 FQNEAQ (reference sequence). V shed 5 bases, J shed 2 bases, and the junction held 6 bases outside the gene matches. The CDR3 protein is CASSPRQGTYEQYF. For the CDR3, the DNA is TGTGCCAGCAGCCCTCGACAGGGAACCTACGAGCAGTACTTC.

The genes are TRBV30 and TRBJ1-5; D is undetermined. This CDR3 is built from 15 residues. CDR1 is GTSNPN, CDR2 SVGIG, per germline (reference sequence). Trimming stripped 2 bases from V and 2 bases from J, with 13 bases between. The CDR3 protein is CAWSFKGRRNQPQHF. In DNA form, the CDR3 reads TGTGCCTGGAGTTTTAAGGGTCGGCGCAATCAGCCCCAGCATTTT.

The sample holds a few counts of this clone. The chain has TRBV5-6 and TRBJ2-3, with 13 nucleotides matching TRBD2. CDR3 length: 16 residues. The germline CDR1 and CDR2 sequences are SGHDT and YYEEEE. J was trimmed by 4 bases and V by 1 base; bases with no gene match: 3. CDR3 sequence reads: CASSLRTSGRSDTQYF. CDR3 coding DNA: TGTGCCAGCAGCTTGAGGACTAGCGGGAGATCAGATACGCAGTATTTT. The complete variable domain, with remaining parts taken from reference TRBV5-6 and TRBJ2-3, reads DAGVTQSPTHLIKTRGQQVTLRCSPKSGHDTVSWYQQALGQGPQFIFQYYEEEERQRGNFPDRFSGHQFPNYSSELNVNALLLGDSALYLCASSLRTSGRSDTQYFGPGTRLTVL.

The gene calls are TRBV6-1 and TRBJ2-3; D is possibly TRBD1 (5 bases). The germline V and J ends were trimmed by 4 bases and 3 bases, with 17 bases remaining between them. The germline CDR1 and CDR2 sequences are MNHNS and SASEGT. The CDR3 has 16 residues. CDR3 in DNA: TGTGCCAGCAGTGGATGGGGCTTCCTCGGGACAGATACGCAGTATTTT. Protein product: CASSGWGFLGTDTQYF.

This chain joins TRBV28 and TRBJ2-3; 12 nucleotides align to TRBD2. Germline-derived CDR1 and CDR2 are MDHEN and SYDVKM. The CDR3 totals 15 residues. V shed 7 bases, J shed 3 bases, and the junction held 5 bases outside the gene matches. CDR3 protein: CASTTSGRWTDTQYF. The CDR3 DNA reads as TGTGCCAGCACAACTAGCGGGAGGTGGACAGATACGCAGTATTTT.